This T cell receptor beta chain was profiled in a study of T cell responses to AZD1222 COVID-19 vaccine. Study-level results: Repertoires were collected only later (after the peak T cell response had occurred).

TCRdb keeps only in-frame clones here, not all; method: immunoSEQ multiplex PCR. The data show roughly 270,000 clones, approximately 94% seen once. Trimming removed 4 bases at V and 6 bases at J, with 12 bases between. Germline V gene lookup returns CDR1 SQVTM and CDR2 ANQGSEA. CDR3 length equals 13 residues. Notes on this clone: What it binds is unknown.

The chain combines TRBV29-1 with TRBJ2-2; no reliable D call. This TCR was recovered from an adult who received the AZD1222 COVID-19 vaccine. Source: peripheral blood, taken 28 days after the second AZD1222 dose. CDR3 loop: CSVGAEAPGELFF. DNA of the CDR3: TGCAGCGTTGGGGCGGAAGCTCCCGGGGAGCTGTTTTTT.